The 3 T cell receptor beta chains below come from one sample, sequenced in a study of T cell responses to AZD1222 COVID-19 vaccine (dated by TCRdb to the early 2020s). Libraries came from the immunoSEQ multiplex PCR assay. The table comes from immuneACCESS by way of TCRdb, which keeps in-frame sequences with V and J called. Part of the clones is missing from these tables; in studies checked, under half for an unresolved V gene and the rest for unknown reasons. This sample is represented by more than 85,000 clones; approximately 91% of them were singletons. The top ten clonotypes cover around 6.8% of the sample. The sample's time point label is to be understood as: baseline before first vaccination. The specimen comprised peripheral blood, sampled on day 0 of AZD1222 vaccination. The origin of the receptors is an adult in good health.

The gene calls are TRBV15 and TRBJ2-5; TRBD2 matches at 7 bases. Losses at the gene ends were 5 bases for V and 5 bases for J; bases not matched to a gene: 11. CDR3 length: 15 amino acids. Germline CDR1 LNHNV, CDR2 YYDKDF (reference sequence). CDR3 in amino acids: CATSDGLPRGETQYF. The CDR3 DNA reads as TGTGCCACCAGCGATGGACTGCCGCGGGGGGAGACCCAGTACTTC.

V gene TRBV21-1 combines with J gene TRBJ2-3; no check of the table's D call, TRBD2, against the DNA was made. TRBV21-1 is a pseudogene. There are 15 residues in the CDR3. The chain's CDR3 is CASSTRAPSTDTQYF. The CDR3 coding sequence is TGTGCCAGCAGCACAAGAGCACCCTCCACCGATACGCAGTATTTT.

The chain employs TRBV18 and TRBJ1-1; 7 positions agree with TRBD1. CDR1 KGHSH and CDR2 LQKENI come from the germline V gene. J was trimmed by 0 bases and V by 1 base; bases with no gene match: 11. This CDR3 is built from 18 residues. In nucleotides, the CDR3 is TGTGCCAGCTCACCACGGATTACAGGGGCGCTACTGAACACTGAAGCTTTCTTT. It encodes CASSPRITGALLNTEAFF.